The 15 T cell receptor beta chains given below trace back to one sample, sequenced in a study of T cells in localized non-small cell lung cancer (dated by TCRdb to the early 2020s). Library preparation used the immunoSEQ multiplex PCR assay. As stored in TCRdb, this immuneACCESS dataset retains in-frame rearrangements with V and J assigned. A fraction of the clones does not appear; measured against another copy, unresolved V genes explain less than half of the discrepancy, and the remainder lacks a known reason. For this sample there are 1,500 or so clones; 23% appear just once. The top ten constitute around 20% of the sample. The specimen comprised lung tumor tissue, sampled before any cancer treatment. The receptors were sampled from a male donor at least 60 years old with stage II squamous cell lung carcinoma.

This clone was seen a few times. The V gene is TRBV10-3, the J gene TRBJ2-1, with 12 bases aligning to TRBD1. Germline values: CDR1 ENHRY, CDR2 SYGVKD. CDR3 size: 16 residues. Losses at the gene ends were 2 bases for V and 10 bases for J; bases not matched to a gene: 9. This CDR3 reads CAISEPKRDRGLEQFF. CDR3 coding DNA: TGTGCCATCAGTGAGCCAAAACGGGACAGGGGGCTGGAGCAGTTCTTC.

The chain employs TRBV19 and TRBJ1-2; D is perhaps TRBD1 (5 bases). V was trimmed by 5 bases and J by 1 base, leaving 17 bases between them. Germline V CDR1 and CDR2: LNHDA, SQIVND (reference sequence). The length of the CDR3 is 16 residues. The CDR3: CASSPRMGGDNYGYTF. CDR3 DNA: TGTGCCAGTAGTCCCCGCATGGGGGGAGATAACTATGGCTACACCTTC.

This rearrangement joins TRBV12-5 to TRBJ2-7, with D possibly being TRBD1 or TRBD2 (6 bases each). This CDR3 contains 13 residues. Per the germline V gene, CDR1 is LGHNT and CDR2 is FRNRAP. In nucleotides, the CDR3 is TGTGCCAGCACCGTAAGGGGGGACGACGAGCAGTACTTC. Residues: CASTVRGDDEQYF.

The V gene is TRBV6-8, the J gene TRBJ2-3; the match to TRBD1 covers 7 bases. Germline-derived CDR1 and CDR2 are MNHGY and SAAAGT. The CDR3 loop spans 17 amino acids. With 7 bases clipped from V and 3 bases from J, the junction kept 16 bases outside the gene matches. CDR3 amino acids: CASTEGRGRKVTDTQYF. The CDR3 DNA is TGTGCCAGCACCGAGGGAAGGGGGCGAAAAGTGACAGATACGCAGTATTTT.

This clone was recorded a few times. The CDR3 DNA reads TGTGCCAGTAGTAGTTTGGGGGAGTTAAACGAAGCTTTCTTT. Translating it yields CASSSLGELNEAFF. V usage is TRBV19 and J usage is TRBJ1-1; D is possibly TRBD1 (5 bases). Per germline, CDR1 LNHDA and CDR2 SQIVND (reference sequence). The CDR3 is 14 amino acids. Trimming shortened V by 4 bases and J by 8 bases, and 17 bases separated the two germline ends.

This clone was seen more than once but under ten times. The chain carries TRBV9 and TRBJ1-5; 7 bases match TRBD1. V lost 0 bases to trimming and J lost 0 bases; unmatched junction nucleotides: 3. Looked up from germline, CDR1 is SGDLS and CDR2 is YYNGEE. CDR3 length: 16 amino acids. CDR3 in DNA: TGTGCCAGCAGCGTAGCGACAGGGTATAGCAATCAGCCCCAGCATTTT. As protein: CASSVATGYSNQPQHF.

The rearrangement links TRBV19 to TRBJ1-1; weak D call: TRBD1 (6 bases). Germline V gene lookup returns CDR1 LNHDA and CDR2 SQIVND (reference sequence). CDR3 size: 17 residues. Trimming shortened V by 6 bases and J by 0 bases, and 20 bases separated the two germline ends. DNA for the CDR3: TGTGCCAGTAGAGGGGGTGGAGCCGTTGTACTGAACACTGAAGCTTTCTTT. It translates to CASRGGGAVVLNTEAFF.

In this sample, this clone turned up a few times. V gene TRBV6-7 combines with J gene TRBJ2-3; 13 bases map to TRBD2. TRBV6-7 is classed as an ORF, of uncertain function. The CDR3 loop spans 15 amino acids. The V gene end was trimmed by 5 bases and the J gene end by 4 bases; junction bases not matched to a gene: 3. The CDR3 loop is CASSELAGGPDTQYF. CDR3 bases: TGTGCCAGCAGTGAACTAGCGGGGGGGCCAGATACGCAGTATTTT.

The chain employs TRBV5-1 and TRBJ1-4, with 8 bases lining up with TRBD1. V shed 0 bases, J shed 7 bases, and the junction held 5 bases outside the gene matches. Germline CDR1 is SGHRS and CDR2 is YFSETQ. The CDR3 covers 15 residues. CDR3 in amino acids: CASSLGTGMSEKLFF. For the CDR3, the DNA is TGCGCCAGCAGCTTGGGGACAGGGATGAGTGAAAAACTGTTTTTT.

This rearrangement joins TRBV23-1 to TRBJ1-1; D is perhaps TRBD1 (5 bases). TRBV23-1 is marked as an open reading frame, function uncertain. Trimming took off 6 bases at V and 6 bases at J, with 14 bases between the two ends. The CDR3 loop spans 13 amino acids. The CDR3 DNA follows: TGCGCCAGCAGCTTGAGAGGGACCGCTGAAGCTTTCTTT. Translating gives CASSLRGTAEAFF.

In its sample, this clone is large. J is TRBJ1-2 and V is TRBV11-3, with D unclear. The CDR3 spans 14 residues. The V end lost 0 bases, the J end lost 4 bases, and 9 bases lay between the germline ends. Germline CDR1 SGHNT, CDR2 YENEEA. The chain's CDR3 is CASSLDGNLYGYTF. CDR3 sequence (DNA): TGTGCCAGCAGCTTAGACGGGAACCTCTATGGCTACACCTTC.

This chain uses TRBV11-3 with TRBJ1-1; D might be TRBD1 (6 bases). In germline, CDR1 is SGHNT, CDR2 YENEEA. Between the trimmed V and J ends, which lost 0 bases and 10 bases, there was a span of 15 bases. The CDR3 contains 14 residues. The CDR3 sequence is CASSLDQRGNGAFF. In DNA, the CDR3 is TGTGCCAGCAGCTTAGATCAGAGGGGGAACGGAGCTTTCTTT.

The V call is TRBV5-1, the J call TRBJ2-7; TRBD2 might be the D (7 bases). Germline loops: CDR1 SGHRS, CDR2 YFSETQ. V lost 1 base, J lost 4 bases, and 24 bases lay in between. CDR3 length: 18 amino acids. The CDR3 bases are TGCGCCAGCAGCTTGATGGGAGGGGGGCCCACCGCCGTTTACGAGCAGTACTTC. Translating it yields CASSLMGGGPTAVYEQYF.

The chain links TRBV29-1 to TRBJ1-1, with 9 positions matching TRBD1. CDR3 length: 13 residues. The ends lost 4 bases at V and 4 bases at J; junction bases unmatched: 4. Per germline, CDR1 SQVTM and CDR2 ANQGSEA. The CDR3 reads CSVGVTGGTEAFF. The CDR3 DNA sequence: TGCAGCGTTGGAGTGACAGGGGGCACTGAAGCTTTCTTT.

The chain carries TRBV28 and TRBJ1-1, with no clear D. The CDR3 has 12 amino acids. Germline V gene data show CDR1 as MDHEN and CDR2 as SYDVKM. V was clipped by 4 bases and J by 5 bases, with 8 bases between them. CDR3 DNA sequence: TGTGCCAGCAGTTCGGGGTTAACTGAAGCTTTCTTT. Its protein is CASSSGLTEAFF.